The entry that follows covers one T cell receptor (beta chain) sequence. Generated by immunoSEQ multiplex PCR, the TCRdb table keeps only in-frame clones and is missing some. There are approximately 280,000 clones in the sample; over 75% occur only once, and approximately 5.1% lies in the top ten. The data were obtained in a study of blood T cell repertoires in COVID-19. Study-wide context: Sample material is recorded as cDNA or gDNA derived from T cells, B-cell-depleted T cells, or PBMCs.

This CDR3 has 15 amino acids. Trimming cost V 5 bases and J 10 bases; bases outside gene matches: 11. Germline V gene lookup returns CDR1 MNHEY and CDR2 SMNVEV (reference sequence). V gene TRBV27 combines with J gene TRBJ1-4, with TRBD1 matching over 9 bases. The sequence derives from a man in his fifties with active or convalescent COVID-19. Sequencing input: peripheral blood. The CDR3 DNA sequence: TGTGCCAGCAGTGGCCGACAGGGGGAATTGGGAAAACTGTTTTTT. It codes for CASSGRQGELGKLFF.